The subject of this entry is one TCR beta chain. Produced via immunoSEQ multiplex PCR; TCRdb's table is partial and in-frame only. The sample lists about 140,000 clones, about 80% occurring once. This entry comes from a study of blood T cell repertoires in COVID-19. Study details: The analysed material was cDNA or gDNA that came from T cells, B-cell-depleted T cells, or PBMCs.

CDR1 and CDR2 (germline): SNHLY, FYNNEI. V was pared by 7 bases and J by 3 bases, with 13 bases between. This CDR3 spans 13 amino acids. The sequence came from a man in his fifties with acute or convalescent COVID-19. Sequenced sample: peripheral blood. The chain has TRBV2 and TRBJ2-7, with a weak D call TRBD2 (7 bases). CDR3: CASTEGGHYEQYV. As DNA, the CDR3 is TGTGCCAGCACGGAGGGGGGGCACTACGAGCAGTACGTC.